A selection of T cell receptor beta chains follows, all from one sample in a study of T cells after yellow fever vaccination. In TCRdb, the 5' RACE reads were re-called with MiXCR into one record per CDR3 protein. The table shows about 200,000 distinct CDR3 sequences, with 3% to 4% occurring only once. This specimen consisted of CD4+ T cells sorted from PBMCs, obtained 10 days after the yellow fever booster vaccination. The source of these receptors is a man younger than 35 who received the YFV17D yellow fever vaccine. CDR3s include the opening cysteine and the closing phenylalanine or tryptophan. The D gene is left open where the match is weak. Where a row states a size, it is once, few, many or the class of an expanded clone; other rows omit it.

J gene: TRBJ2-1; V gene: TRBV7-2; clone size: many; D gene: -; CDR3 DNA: TGTGCCTCTTCCCCTCCTCCGGCCAATGAGCAGTTCTTC; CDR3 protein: CASSPPPANEQFF
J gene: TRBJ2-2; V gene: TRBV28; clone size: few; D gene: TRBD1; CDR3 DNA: TGTGCCAGCGCCCATAGGGGGCGCGGCACCCCCGGGGAGCTGTTTTTT; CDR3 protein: CASAHRGRGTPGELFF
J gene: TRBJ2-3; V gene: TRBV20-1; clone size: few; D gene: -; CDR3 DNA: TGCAGCGCGGGGCGGAATACGCAGTATTTT; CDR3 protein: CSAGRNTQYF
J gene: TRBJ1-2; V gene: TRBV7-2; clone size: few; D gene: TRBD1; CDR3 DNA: TGTGCCAGCAGCCCGGCGACAGGGGATGGCTACACCTTC; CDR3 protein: CASSPATGDGYTF
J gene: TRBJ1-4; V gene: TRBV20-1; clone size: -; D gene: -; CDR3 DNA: TGCAGTGCTAGAGAAGGGTCGAATGAAAAACTGTTTTTT; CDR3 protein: CSAREGSNEKLFF
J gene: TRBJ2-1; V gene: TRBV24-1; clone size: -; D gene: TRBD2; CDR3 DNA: TGTGCCACCAGTGAGGTGGGGGGGGTCTACAATGAGCAGTTCTTC; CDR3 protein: CATSEVGGVYNEQFF
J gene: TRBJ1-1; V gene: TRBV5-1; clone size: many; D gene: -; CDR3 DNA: TGCGCCAGCAGTAGGGACCCGGACACTGAAGCTTTCTTT; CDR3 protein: CASSRDPDTEAFF
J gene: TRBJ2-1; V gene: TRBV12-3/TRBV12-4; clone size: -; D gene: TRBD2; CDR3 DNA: TGTGCCAGCAGTTTATATGCCCCTAGCGGGGGATCCAATGAGCAGTTCTTC; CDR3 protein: CASSLYAPSGGSNEQFF
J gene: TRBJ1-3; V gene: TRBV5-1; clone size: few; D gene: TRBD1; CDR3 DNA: TGCGCCAGCAGCGCCCCAGGGGGCACTGGAAACACCATATATTTT; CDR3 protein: CASSAPGGTGNTIYF
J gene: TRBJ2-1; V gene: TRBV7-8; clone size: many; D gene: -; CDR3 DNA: TGTGCCAGCAGCTTTCGGGGCTCCTACAATGAGCAGTTCTTC; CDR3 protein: CASSFRGSYNEQFF
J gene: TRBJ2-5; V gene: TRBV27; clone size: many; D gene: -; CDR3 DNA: TGTGCCAGCAGTTTAGCTGATGAAGAGACCCAGTACTTC; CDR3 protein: CASSLADEETQYF
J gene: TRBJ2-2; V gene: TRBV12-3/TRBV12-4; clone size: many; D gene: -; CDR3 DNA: TGTGCCAGCAACGCCAGGCTGAAGGACGGAACCGGGGAGCTGTTTTTT; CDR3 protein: CASNARLKDGTGELFF
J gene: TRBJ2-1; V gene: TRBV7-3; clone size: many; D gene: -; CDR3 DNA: TGTGCCAGCAGGAGTTCACCCGGGACCACGGGCAATGAGCAGTTCTTC; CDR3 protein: CASRSSPGTTGNEQFF
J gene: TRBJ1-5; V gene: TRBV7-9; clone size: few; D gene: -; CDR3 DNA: TGTGCCAGCAGCCTGGATTGGGACCCGAATCAGCCCCAGCATTTT; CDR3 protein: CASSLDWDPNQPQHF
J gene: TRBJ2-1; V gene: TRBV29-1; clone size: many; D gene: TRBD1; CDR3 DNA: TGCAGCGTGGGACAGGGAGGGAGTGGGGGTGAGCAGTTCTTC; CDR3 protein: CSVGQGGSGGEQFF
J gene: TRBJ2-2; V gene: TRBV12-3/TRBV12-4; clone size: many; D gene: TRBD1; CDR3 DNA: TGTGCCAGCAGGAGGACAGGGGATTTCGGGGAGCTGTTTTTT; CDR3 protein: CASRRTGDFGELFF
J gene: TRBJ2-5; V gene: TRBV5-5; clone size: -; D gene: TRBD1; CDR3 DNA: TGTGCCAGCAGCTGGGGACAGGGGAGGGAGACCCAGTACTTC; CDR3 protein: CASSWGQGRETQYF
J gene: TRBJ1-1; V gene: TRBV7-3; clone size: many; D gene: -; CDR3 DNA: TGTGCCAGCAGCCTCGACGGGACGGGGAACACTGAAGCTTTCTTT; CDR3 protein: CASSLDGTGNTEAFF